This T cell receptor beta chain was captured in a study of T cell repertoires in cytomegalovirus infection. Study-level background: Indications came from public TCR beta signatures; they pointed to CMV infection and to a matching HLA type.

Study-level findings and limits: CMV-specific TCR beta clonotypes restricted by HLA-C were the ones dominating the ex vivo response.

The CDR3 is 15 residues long. V was clipped by 2 bases and J by 1 base, with 8 bases between them. Germline CDR1 and CDR2: MNHEY and SVGAGI. TCRdb re-derived calls from the reads in MiXCR, one entry per CDR3 protein. The sample holds around 550,000 distinct CDR3 sequences; about 26% are singletons and the top ten take about 13%. This clonotype has just a few counts. Its antigen is not identified. The chain joins TRBV6-5 to TRBJ2-2; TRBD1 might be the D (5 bases). The sample consisted of PBMCs. The TCR originated in a human donor in good health (CMV status not recorded). Some clones in this sample may be carry-over from other donors' samples. The DNA of the CDR3 is TGTGCCAGCAGTTACGGGGCAGTGAACACCGGGGAGCTGTTTTTT. Protein sequence: CASSYGAVNTGELFF.